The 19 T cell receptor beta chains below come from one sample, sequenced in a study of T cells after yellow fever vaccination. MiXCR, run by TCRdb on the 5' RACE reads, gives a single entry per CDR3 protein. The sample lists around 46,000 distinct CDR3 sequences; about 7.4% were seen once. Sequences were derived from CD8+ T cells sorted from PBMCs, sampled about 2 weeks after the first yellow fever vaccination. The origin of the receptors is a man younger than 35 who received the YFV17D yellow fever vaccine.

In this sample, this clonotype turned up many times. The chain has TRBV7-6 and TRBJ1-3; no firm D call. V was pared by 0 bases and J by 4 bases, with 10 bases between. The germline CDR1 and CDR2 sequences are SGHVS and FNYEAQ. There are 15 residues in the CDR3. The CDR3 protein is CASSLALAAGNTIYF. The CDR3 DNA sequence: TGTGCCAGCAGCTTAGCCCTAGCTGCAGGAAACACCATATATTTT. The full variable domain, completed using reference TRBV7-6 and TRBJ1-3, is GAGVSQSPRYKVTKRGQDVALRCDPISGHVSLYWYRQALGQGPEFLTYFNYEAQQDKSGLPNDRFSAERPEGSISTLTIQRTEQRDSAMYRCASSLALAAGNTIYFGEGSWLTVV.

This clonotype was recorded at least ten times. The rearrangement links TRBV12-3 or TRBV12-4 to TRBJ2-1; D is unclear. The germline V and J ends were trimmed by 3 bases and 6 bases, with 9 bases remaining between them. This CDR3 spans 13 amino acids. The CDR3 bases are TGTGCCAGCAGTTTTTCCGGTTCCAATGAGCAGTTCTTC. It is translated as CASSFSGSNEQFF.

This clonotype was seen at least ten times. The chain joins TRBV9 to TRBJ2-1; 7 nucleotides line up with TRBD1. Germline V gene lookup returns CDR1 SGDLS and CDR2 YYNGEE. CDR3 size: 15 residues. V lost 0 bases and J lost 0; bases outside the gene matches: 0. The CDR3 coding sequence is TGTGCCAGCAGCGTAGACAGGGGCTCCTACAATGAGCAGTTCTTC. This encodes CASSVDRGSYNEQFF.

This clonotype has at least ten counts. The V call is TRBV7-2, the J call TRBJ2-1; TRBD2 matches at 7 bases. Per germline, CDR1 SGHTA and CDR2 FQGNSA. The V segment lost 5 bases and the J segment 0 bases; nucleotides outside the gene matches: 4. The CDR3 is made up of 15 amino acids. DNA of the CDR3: TGTGCCAGCAGCGCGGGGGTCAGCTCCTACAATGAGCAGTTCTTC. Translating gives CASSAGVSSYNEQFF.

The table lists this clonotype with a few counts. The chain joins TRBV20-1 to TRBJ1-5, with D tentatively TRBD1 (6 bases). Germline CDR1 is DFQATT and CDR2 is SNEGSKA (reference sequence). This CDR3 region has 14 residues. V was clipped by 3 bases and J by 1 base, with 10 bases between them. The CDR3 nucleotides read TGCAGTGCTAGGACAGGAGCAAGCAATCAGCCCCAGCATTTT. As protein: CSARTGASNQPQHF.

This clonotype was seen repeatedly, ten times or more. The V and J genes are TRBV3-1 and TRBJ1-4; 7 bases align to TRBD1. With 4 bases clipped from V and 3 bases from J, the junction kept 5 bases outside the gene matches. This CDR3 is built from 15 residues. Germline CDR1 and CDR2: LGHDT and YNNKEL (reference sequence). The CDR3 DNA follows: TGTGCCAGCAGCCGCCGGGACAGACCTAATGAAAAACTGTTTTTT. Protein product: CASSRRDRPNEKLFF.

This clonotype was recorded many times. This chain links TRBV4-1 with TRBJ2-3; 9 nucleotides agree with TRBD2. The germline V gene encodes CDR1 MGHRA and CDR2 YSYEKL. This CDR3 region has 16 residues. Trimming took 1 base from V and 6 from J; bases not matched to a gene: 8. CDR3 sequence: CASSQGLAGGHDTQYF. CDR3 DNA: TGCGCCAGCAGCCAAGGGCTTGCGGGGGGGCACGATACGCAGTATTTT.

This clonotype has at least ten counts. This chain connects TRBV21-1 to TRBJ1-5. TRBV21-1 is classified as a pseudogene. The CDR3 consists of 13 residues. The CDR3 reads CAMEPRLNQPQHF. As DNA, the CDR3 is TGTGCCATGGAACCTCGGCTTAATCAGCCCCAGCATTTT.

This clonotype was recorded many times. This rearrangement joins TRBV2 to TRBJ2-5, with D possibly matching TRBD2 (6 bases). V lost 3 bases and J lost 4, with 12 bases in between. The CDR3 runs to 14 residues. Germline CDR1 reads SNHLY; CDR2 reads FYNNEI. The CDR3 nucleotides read TGTGCCAGCAGTGACGGGAGAGGGTTAGAGACCCAGTACTTC. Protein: CASSDGRGLETQYF. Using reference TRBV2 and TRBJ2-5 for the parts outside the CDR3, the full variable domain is EPEVTQTPSHQVTQMGQEVILRCVPISNHLYFYWYRQILGQKVEFLVSFYNNEISEKSEIFDDQFSVERPDGSNFTLKIRSTKLEDSAMYFCASSDGRGLETQYFGPGTRLLVL.

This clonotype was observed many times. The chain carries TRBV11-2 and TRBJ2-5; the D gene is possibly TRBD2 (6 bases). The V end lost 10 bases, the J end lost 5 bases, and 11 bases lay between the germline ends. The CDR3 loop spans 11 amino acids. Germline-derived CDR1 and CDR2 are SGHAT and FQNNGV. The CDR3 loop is CAIRRGETQYF. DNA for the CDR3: TGTGCCATCCGGAGGGGCGAGACCCAGTACTTC.

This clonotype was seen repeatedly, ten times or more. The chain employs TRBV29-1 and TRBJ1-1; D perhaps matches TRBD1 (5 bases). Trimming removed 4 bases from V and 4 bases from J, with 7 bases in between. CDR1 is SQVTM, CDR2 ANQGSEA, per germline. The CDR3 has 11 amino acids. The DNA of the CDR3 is TGCAGCGTTGTCGGGGGCACTGAAGCTTTCTTT. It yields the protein CSVVGGTEAFF.

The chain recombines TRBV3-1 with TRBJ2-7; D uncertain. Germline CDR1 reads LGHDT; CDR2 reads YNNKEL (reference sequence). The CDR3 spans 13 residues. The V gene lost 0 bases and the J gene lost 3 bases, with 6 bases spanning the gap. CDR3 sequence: CASSQDSIYEQYF. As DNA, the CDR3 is TGTGCCAGCAGCCAAGATTCGATCTACGAGCAGTACTTC.

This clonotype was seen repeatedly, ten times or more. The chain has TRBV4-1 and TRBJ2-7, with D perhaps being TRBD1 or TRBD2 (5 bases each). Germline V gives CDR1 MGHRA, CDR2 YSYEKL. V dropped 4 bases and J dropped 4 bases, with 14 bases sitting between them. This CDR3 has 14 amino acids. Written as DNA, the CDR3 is TGCGCCAGCAGCCCCAATTCGGGACCGTACGAGCAGTACTTC. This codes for CASSPNSGPYEQYF.

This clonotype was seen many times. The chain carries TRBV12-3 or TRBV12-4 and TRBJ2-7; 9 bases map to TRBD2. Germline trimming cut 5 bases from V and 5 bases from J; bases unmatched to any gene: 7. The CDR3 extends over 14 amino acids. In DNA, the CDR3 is TGTGCCAGCAGTGCGGGGACTAGCATCAACGAGCAGTACTTC. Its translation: CASSAGTSINEQYF.

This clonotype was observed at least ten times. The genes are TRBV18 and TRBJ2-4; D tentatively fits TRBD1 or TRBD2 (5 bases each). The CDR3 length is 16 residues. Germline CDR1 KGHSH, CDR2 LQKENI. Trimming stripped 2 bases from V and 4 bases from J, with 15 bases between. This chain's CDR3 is CASSPNQGVKKNIQYF. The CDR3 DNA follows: TGTGCCAGCTCACCAAACCAGGGAGTAAAGAAAAACATTCAGTACTTC.

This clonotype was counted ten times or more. Written as DNA, the CDR3 is TGCAGTGCTAGAGACCCGGGACAGGGGAGGGAAAAACTGTTTTTT. Residues: CSARDPGQGREKLFF. The gene calls are TRBV20-1 and TRBJ1-4; 10 bases map to TRBD1. The CDR3 covers 15 residues. V dropped 0 bases and J dropped 8; count of bases not matched to a gene: 6. CDR1 and CDR2 (germline): DFQATT, SNEGSKA (reference sequence).

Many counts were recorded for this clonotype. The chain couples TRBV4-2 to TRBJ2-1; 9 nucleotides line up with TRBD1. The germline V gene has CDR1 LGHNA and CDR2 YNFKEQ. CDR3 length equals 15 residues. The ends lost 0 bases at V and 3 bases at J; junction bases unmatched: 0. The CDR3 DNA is TGTGCCAGCAGCCAAGAGGACAGGGGCTACAATGAGCAGTTCTTC. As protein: CASSQEDRGYNEQFF.

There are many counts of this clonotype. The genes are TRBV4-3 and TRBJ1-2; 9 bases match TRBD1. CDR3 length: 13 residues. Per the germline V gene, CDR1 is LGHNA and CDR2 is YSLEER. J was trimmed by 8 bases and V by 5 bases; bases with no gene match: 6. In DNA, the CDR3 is TGCGCCAGCAGCGGACGGACAGGGGTCGGCTACACCTTC. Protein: CASSGRTGVGYTF.

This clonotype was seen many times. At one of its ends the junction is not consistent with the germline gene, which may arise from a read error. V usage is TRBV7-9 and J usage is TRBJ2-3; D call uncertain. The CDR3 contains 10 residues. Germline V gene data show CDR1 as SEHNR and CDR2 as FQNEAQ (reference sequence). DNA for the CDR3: TGTGCAAGCAAGGGAAATACGCAGTATTTT. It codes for CASKGNTQYF.